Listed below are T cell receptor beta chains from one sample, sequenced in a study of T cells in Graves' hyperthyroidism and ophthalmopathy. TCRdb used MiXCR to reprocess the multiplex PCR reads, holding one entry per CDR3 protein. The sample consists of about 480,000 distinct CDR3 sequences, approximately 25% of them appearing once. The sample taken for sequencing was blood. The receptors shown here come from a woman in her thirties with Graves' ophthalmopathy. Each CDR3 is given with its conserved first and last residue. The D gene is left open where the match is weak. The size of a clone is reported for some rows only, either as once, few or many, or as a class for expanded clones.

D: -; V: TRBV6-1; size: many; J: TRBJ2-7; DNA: TGTGCCAGCAGTGAATCCAATAGACAGAGGGGGTCCTACGAGCAGTACTTC; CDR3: CASSESNRQRGSYEQYF
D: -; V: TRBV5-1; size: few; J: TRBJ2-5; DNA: TGCGCCAGCAGCTTGGGACTAGGTGGGGAAGAGACCCAGTACTTC; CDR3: CASSLGLGGEETQYF
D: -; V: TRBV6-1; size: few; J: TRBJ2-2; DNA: TGTGCCAGCAGCCTCGGGGGCCCCGGGGAGCTGTTTTTT; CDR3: CASSLGGPGELFF
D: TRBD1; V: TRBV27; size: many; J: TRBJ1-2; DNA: TGTGCCAGCAGTTTAAAAGGGGACAGCCTCTATGGCTACACCTTC; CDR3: CASSLKGDSLYGYTF
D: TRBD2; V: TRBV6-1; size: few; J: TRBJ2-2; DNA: TGTGCCAGCTGCCGGGAGGTCCCGAACACCGGGGAGCTGTTTTTT; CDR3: CASCREVPNTGELFF
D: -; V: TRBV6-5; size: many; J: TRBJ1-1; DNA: TGTGCCAGCAGTTACGACGGAGCGAACACTGAAGCTTTCTTT; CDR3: CASSYDGANTEAFF
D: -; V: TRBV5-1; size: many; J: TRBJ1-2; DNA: TGCGCCACCGAGCTAGGACAGACCTCCTATGGCTACACCTTC; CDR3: CATELGQTSYGYTF
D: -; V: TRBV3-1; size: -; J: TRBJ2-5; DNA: TGTGCCAGCACCGGCCTACGAGAGACCCAGTACTTC; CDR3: CASTGLRETQYF
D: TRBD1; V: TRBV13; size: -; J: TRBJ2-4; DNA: TGTGCCAGCAGCCCTACCGGGACAGGGGAAAAAAACATTCAGTACTTC; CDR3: CASSPTGTGEKNIQYF
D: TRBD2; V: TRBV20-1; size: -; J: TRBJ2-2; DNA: TGCAGTGCTAGACTAGGCGGGAGCGGAGTCACCGGGGAGCTGTTTTTT; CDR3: CSARLGGSGVTGELFF
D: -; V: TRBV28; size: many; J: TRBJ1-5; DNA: TGTGCCAGCAGTTTAGGGACTGCAAATCAGCCCCAGCATTTT; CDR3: CASSLGTANQPQHF
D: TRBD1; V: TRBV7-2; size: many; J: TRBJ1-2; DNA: TGTGCCAGCAGCACTCACCGGGACAGGGTGATCGGCTACACCTTC; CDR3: CASSTHRDRVIGYTF
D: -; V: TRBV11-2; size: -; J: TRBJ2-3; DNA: TGTGCCAGCAGCTTAGGCCCCCGGAGGCCCACAGATACGCAGTATTTT; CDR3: CASSLGPRRPTDTQYF
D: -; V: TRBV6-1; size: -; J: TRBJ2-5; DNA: TGTGCCAGCAGTGAAGGACAGATAGACCAAGAGAGCCAGTACTTC; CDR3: CASSEGQIDQESQYF
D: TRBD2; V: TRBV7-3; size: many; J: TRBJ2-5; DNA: TGTGCCAGCAGCTTAACGGCGGGGGGGCGAGAGACCCAGTACTTC; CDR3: CASSLTAGGRETQYF
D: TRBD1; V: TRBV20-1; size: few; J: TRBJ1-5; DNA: TGCAGTGCTACAGACAGGGTTGGTAGCAATCAGCCCCAGCATTTT; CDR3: CSATDRVGSNQPQHF
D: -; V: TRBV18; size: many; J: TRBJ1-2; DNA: TGTGCCAGCTCACCCGGGCGTTGGAACTATGGCTACACCTTC; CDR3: CASSPGRWNYGYTF
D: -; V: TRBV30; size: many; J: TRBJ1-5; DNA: TGTGCCTGGGGGGACATCCATAGCAATCAGCCCCAGCATTTT; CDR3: CAWGDIHSNQPQHF
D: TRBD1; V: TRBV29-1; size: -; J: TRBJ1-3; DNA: TGCAGCGTCGAAAGGGACAGAGGAAACACCATATATTTT; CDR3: CSVERDRGNTIYF
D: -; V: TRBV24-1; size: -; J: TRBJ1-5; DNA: TGTGCCACCAGTGACCTGAATCAGCCCCAGCATTTT; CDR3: CATSDLNQPQHF
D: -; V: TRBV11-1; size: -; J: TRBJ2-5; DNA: TGTGCCAGCAGCCGACTAGGTGCCAAAGAGACCCAGTACTTC; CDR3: CASSRLGAKETQYF
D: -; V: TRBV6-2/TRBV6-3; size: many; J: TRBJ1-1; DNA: TGTGCCAGCAGTTACTTGGAGGTTCAGGGGATGAACACTGAAGCTTTCTTT; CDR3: CASSYLEVQGMNTEAFF
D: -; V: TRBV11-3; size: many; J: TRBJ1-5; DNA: TGTGCCAGCAGCTTAGGAGGGGATTATAGCAATCAGCCCCAGCATTTT; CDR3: CASSLGGDYSNQPQHF
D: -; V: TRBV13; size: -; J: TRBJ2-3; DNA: TGTGCCAGCAGCTTAGAAGGCGTTGCTAGCACAGATACGCAGTATTTT; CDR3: CASSLEGVASTDTQYF
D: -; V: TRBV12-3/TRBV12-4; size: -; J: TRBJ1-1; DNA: TGTGCCAGCAGTTTACGGGCCCCCGGAGGGGCTTTCTTT; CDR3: CASSLRAPGGAFF
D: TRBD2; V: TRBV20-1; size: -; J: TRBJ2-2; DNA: TGCAGTGCTGGGGGGGGAAACACCGGGGAGCTGTTTTTT; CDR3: CSAGGGNTGELFF
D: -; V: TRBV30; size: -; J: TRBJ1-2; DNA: TGTGCCTGGAGTGAGGAGGGCCATGGCTACACCTTC; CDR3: CAWSEEGHGYTF
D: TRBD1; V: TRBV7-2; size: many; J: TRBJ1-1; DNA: TGTGCCAGCAGCGTACAGGGGGCGGGAACTGAAGCTTTCTTT; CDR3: CASSVQGAGTEAFF
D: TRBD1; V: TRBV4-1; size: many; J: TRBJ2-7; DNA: TGCGCCAGCAGCCAAAACGGGCAGGGGGCGTACGAGCAGTACTTC; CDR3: CASSQNGQGAYEQYF
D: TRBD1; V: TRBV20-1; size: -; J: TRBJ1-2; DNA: TGCAGTGCTAGGGTCCGTGGGGACAGGGAGTTGAGGGGCTATGGCTACACCTTC; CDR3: CSARVRGDRELRGYGYTF
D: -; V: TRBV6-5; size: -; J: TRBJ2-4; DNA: TGTGCCAGCAGTTACTCGACAGCCAAAAACATTCAGTACTTC; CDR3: CASSYSTAKNIQYF
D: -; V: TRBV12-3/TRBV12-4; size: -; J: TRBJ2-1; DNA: TGTGCCAGCAGTTTAGGTCGGAGGTTCAATGAGCAGTTCTTC; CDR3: CASSLGRRFNEQFF
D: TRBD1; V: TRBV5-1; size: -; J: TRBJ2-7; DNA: TGCGCCAGCACCTTCAACAAAAAACTACGGGACAGGTTTTCCTGCGAGCAGTACTTC; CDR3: CASTFNKKLRDRFSCEQYF
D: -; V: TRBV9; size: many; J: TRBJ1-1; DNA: TGTGCCAGCAGCGTAGGGGGACTTATAGAGAGGGGCACTGAAGCTTTCTTT; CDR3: CASSVGGLIERGTEAFF
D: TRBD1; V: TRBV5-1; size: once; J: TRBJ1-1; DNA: TGCGCCAGCAGCTTGCGAGGAGGGGGCTTGACTGAAGCTTTCTTT; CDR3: CASSLRGGGLTEAFF
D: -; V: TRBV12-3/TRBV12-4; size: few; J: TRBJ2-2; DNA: TGTGCCAGCAGGGCCCCTTTCAGGGCGAACACCGGGGAGCTGTTTTTT; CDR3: CASRAPFRANTGELFF
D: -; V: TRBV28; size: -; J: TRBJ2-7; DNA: TGTGCCAGCAGTTTCTCCTACGACACCTGGCAATCCTACGAGCAGTACTTC; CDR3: CASSFSYDTWQSYEQYF
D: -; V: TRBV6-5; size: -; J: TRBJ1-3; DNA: TGTGCCAGCAGTTCCGATCCTGGAAACACCATATATTTT; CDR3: CASSSDPGNTIYF
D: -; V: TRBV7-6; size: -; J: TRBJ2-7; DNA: TGTGCCAGCAGCCGAGGCTGGGAGCAGGGTCGCCACGAGCAGTACTTC; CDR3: CASSRGWEQGRHEQYF
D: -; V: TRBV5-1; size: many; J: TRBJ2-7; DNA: TGCGCCAGCAGCTTGGACCAGGGACAATCTTACGAGCAGTACTTC; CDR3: CASSLDQGQSYEQYF
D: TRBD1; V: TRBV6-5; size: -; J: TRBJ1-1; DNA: TGTGCCAGCAGTTACCCCAGACAGGGGGCGACTGAAGCTTTCTTT; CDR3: CASSYPRQGATEAFF
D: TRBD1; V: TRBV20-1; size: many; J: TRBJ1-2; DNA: TGCAGTGCGACCGGGACAGATACTAACTATGGCTACACCTTC; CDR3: CSATGTDTNYGYTF
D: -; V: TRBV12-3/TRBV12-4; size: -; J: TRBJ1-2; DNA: TGTGCCAGCCACCGACCGGCGGGAATCTCTAACTATGGCTACACCTTC; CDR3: CASHRPAGISNYGYTF
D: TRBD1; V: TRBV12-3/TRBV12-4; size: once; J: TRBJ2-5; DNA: TGTGCCAGCAGTTTGGGGACAGGGGGCCCGGGAGAGACCCAGTACTTC; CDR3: CASSLGTGGPGETQYF
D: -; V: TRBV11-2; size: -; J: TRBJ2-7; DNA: TGTGCCAGCAGCCTCCCTGGCGGACCGACCTCCTACGAACAGTACTTC; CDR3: CASSLPGGPTSYEQYF
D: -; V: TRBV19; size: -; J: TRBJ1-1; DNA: TGTGCCAGTCATAGGGGGGTCATCTTGAACACTGAAGCTTTCTTT; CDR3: CASHRGVILNTEAFF
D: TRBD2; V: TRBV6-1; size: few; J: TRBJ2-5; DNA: TGTGCCAGCAGTCCCCCGGGGGGGATGAAAGAGACCCAGTACTTC; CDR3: CASSPPGGMKETQYF
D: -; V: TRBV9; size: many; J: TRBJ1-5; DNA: TGTGCCAGCAGCCTTCTAGAGAGTACAGGTAATCAGCCCCAGCATTTT; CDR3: CASSLLESTGNQPQHF
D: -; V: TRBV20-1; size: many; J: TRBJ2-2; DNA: TGCAGTGCTAGAGATCCGACTGACGCGAACACCGGGGAGCTGTTTTTT; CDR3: CSARDPTDANTGELFF
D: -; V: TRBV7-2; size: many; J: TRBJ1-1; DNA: TGTGCCAGCAGCCCCCAGGGGATTGGCACTGAAGCTTTCTTT; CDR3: CASSPQGIGTEAFF
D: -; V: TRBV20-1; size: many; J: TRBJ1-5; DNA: TGCAGTGCTAGGGCAGACACTTATCAGCCCCAGCATTTT; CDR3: CSARADTYQPQHF
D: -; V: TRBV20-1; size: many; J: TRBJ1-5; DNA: TGCAGTGCAGACGACAGGCTCAGGGATCAGCCCCAGCATTTT; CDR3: CSADDRLRDQPQHF
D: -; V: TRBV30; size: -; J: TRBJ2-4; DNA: TGTGCCTGGAGTCGAGGATTGGGGAACATTCAGTACTTC; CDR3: CAWSRGLGNIQYF
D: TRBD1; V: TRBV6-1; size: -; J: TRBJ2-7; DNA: TGTGCCAGCAAACCGGGACAGGTATCCTACGAGCAGTACTTC; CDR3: CASKPGQVSYEQYF
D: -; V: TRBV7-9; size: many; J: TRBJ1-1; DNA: TGTGCCAGCAGCTTTTGGAGTCAGTTGAACACTGAAGCTTTCTTT; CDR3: CASSFWSQLNTEAFF
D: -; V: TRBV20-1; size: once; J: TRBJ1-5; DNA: TGCAGTGCTAGAGATCGTGCGGTGGGACAGCCCCAGCATTTT; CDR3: CSARDRAVGQPQHF
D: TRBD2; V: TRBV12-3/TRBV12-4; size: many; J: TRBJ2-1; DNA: TGTGCCAGCAGTTTAAGGTTGGCGGGGGGCTACAATGAGCAGTTCTTC; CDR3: CASSLRLAGGYNEQFF
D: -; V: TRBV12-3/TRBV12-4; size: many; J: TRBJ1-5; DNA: TGTGCCAGCAGTTCCGGGCCCAGAAGGCCGGGTCAGCCCCAGCATTTT; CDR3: CASSSGPRRPGQPQHF
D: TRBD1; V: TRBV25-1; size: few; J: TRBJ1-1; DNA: TGTGCCAGCCTCCAACAGGGGGCAGGGACTGAAGCTTTCTTT; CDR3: CASLQQGAGTEAFF
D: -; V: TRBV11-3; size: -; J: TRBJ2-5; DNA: TGTGCCAGCAGCCCATACTCAGGGGCGGAGGTCAAAGAGACCCAGTACTTC; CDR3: CASSPYSGAEVKETQYF